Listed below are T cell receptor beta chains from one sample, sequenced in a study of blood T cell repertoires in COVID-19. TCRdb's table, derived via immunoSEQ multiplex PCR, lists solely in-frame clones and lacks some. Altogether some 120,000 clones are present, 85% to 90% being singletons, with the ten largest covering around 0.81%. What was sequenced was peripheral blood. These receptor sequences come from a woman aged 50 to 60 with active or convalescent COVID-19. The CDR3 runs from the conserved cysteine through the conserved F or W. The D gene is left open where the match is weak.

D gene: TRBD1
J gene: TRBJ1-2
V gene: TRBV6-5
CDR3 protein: CASRRPRDSYGYTF

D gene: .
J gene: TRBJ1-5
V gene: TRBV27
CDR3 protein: CASSLGGGDQPQHF

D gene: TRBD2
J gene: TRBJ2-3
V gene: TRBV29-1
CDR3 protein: CSVGVAGSTDTQYF

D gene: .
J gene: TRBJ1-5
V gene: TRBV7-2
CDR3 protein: CASSLGDISQPQHF

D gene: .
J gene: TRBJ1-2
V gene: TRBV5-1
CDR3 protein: CASSLDSTLGYTF

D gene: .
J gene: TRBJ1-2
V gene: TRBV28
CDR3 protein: CASSSNRRILYGYTF

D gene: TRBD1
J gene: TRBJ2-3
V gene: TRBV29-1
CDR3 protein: CSARQGPDTQYF

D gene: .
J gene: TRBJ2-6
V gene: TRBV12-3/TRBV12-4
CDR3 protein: CASSVSGANVLTF

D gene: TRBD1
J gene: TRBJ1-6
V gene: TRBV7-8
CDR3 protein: CASSLGTGSYLRSYNSPLHF

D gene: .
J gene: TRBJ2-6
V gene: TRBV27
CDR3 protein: CASGTRWTDDFSGANVLTF

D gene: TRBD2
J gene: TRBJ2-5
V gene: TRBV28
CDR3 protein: CASRRELETQYF

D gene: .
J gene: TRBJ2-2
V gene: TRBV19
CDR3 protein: CASSPVGRNTGELFF

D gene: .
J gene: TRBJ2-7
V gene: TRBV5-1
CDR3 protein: CASSLAGGNSYEQYF

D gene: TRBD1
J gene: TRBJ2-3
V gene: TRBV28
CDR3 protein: CASSLTRTGRTAQYF

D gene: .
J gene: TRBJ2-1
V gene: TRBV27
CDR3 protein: CASSLSRQGYNEQFF

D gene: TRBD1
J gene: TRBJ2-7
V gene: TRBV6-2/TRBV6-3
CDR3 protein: CASSLSDREIDEQYF

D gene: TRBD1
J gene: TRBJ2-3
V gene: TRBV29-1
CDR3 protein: CSVDQGVSTDTQYF

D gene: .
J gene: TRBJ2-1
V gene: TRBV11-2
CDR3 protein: CASSSGQSLFYNEQFF

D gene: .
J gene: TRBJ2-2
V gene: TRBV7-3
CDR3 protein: CASSLSSRNTGELFF

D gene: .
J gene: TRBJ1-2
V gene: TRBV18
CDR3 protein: CASSPRQDYGYTF

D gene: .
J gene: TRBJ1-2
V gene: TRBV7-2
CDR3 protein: CASSLLRGEWYTF

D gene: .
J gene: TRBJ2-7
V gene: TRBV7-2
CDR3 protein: CASSLGGDGAGEQYF

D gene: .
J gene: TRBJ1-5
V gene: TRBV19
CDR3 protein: CASQQGISNQPQHF

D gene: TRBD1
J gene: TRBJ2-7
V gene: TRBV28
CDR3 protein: CASSLHQGVGDEQYF

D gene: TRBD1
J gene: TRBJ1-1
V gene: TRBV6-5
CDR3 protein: CASRRDSSSNTEAFF

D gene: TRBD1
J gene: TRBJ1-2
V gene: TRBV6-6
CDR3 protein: CASSQRQGQGVNYGYTF

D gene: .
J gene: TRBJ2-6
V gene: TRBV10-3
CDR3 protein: CAISGQAPSGANVLTF

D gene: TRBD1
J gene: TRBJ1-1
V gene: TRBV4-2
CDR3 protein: CASRLLDREAFF

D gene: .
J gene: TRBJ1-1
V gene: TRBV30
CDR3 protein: CAWSAGGGTEAFF

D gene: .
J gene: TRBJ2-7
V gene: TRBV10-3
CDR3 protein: CAISESSNEQYF

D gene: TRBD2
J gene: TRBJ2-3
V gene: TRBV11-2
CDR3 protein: CASSLEGLLAGEITDTQYF

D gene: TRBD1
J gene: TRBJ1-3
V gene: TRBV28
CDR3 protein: CASSFRGFGNTIYF

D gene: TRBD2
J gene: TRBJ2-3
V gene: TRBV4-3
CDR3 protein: CASSQGQGLALDTQYF

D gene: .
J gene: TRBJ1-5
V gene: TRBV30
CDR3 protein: CAWSVQGNQPQHF

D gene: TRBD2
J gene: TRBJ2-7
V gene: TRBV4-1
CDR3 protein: CASSALAGSSYEQYF

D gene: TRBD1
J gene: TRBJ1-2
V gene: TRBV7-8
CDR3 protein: CASSLGDRGLSRGYTF

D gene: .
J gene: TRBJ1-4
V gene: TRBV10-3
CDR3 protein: CAISESMQGTLFF

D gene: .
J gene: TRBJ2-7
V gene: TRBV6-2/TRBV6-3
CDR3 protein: CASSYLYEQYF

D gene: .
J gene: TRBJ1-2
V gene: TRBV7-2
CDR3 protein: CASSFPTDRHGYTF

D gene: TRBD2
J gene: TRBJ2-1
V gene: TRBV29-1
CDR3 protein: CSVRGLAGYNEQFF

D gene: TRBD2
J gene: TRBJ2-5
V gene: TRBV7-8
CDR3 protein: CASSLTSWRLRGGYQETQYF

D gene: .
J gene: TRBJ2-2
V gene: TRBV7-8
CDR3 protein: CASSSQRQTPFNTGELFF

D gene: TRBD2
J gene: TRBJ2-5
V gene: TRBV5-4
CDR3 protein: CASSPLAAQETQYF

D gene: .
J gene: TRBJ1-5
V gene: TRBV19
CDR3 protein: CASSIQGISNQPQHF

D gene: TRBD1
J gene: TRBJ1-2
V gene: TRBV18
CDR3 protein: CASSIDRDGGYTF

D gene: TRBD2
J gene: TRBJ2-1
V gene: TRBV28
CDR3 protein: CASTRGGTYNEQFF

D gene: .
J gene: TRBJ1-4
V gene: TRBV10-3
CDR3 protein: CAISDDIQNEKLFF

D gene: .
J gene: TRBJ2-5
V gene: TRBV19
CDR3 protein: CASSIGAGGLIETQYF

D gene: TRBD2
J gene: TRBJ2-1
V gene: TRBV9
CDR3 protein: CASSVGPAGPYNEQFF

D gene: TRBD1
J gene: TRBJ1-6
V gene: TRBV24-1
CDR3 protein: CATLAGQGYNSPLHF

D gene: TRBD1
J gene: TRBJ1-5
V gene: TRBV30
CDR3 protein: CAWRNRGKGNQPQHF

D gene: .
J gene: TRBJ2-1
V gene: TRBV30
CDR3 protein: CAWSPRHAEQFF

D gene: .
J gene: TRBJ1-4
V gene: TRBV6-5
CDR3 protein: CASKPQEYNEKLFF

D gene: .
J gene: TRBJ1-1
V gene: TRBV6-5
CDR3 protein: CASSYVVGVNTEAFF

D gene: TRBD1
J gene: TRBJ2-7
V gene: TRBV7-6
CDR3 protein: CASSGGRDSEVYEQYF

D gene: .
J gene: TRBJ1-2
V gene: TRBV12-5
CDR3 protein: CASGPDMTGSGYTF

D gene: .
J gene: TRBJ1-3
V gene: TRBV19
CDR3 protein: CASRPGSSGNTIYF

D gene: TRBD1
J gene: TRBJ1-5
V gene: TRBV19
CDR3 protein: CASSGTGGRQPQHF